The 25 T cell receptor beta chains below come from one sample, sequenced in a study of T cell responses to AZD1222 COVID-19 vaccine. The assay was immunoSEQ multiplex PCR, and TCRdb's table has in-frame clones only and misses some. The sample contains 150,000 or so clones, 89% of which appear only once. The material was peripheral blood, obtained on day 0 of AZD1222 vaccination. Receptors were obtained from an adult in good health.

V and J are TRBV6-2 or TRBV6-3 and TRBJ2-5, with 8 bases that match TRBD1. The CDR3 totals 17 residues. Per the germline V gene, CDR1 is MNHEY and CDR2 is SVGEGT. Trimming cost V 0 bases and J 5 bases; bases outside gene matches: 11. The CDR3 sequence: CASSYSTRTGQWETQYF. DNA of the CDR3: TGTGCCAGCAGTTACTCGACCCGGACAGGGCAGTGGGAGACCCAGTACTTC.

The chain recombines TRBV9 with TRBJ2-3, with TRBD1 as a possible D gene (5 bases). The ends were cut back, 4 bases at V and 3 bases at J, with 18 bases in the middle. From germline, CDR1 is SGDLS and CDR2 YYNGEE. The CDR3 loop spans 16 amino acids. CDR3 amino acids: CASSLYRTSPTDTQYF. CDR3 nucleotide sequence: TGTGCCAGCAGCCTCTACAGGACCTCCCCGACAGATACGCAGTATTTT. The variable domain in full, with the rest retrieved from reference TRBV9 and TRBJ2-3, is DSGVTQTPKHLITATGQRVTLRCSPRSGDLSVYWYQQSLDQGLQFLIQYYNGEERAKGNILERFSAQQFPDLHSELNLSSLELGDSALYFCASSLYRTSPTDTQYFGPGTRLTVL.

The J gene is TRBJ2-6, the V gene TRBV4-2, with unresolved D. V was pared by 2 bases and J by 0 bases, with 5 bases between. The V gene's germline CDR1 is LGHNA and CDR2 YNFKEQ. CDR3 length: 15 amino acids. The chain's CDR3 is CASSQRNSGANVLTF. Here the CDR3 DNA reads TGTGCCAGCAGCCAACGGAACTCTGGGGCCAACGTCCTGACTTTC.

The CDR3 reads CASSWANYGYTF. CDR3 DNA sequence: TGTGCCAGCAGCTGGGCTAACTATGGCTACACCTTC. The chain recombines TRBV7-2 with TRBJ1-2; no firm D call. Germline CDR1 reads SGHTA; CDR2 reads FQGNSA. The CDR3 length is 12 residues. V was shortened by 4 bases and J by 0 bases, with 3 bases between the two germline ends.

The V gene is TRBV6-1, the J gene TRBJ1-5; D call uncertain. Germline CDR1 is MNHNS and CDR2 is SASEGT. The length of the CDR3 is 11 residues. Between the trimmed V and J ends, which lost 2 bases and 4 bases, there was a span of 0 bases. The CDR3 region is CASSENQPQHF. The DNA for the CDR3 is TGTGCCAGCAGTGAAAATCAGCCCCAGCATTTT.

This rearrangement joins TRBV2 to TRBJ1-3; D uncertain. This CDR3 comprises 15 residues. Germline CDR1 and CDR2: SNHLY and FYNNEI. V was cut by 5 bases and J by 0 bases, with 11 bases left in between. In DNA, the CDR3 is TGTGCCAGCAGTCCTGGACTGAACTCTGGAAACACCATATATTTT. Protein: CASSPGLNSGNTIYF.

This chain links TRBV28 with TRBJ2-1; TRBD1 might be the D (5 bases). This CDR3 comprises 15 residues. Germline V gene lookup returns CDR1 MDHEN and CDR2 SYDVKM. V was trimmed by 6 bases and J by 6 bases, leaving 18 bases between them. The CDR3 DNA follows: TGTGCCAGCAGCCCCGGTCAGGGCGATTTCAATGAGCAGTTCTTC. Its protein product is CASSPGQGDFNEQFF. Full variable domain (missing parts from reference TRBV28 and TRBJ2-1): DVKVTQSSRYLVKRTGEKVFLECVQDMDHENMFWYRQDPGLGLRLIYFSYDVKMKEKGDIPEGYSVSREKKERFSLILESASTNQTSMYLCASSPGQGDFNEQFFGPGTRLTVL.

The CDR3 DNA is TGTGCCAGCTCATCAAATTTGGATTCACCCCTCCACTTT. This sequence encodes CASSSNLDSPLHF. The chain combines TRBV18 with TRBJ1-6; D unclear. The V gene lost 5 bases and the J gene lost 8 bases, with 10 bases spanning the gap. In germline, CDR1 is KGHSH, CDR2 LQKENI. The CDR3 runs 13 residues.

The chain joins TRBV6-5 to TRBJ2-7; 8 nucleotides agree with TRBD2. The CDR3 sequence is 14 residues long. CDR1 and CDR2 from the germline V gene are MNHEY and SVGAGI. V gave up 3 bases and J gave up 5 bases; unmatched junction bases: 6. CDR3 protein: CASSYVPGGDEQYF. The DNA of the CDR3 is TGTGCCAGCAGTTATGTCCCGGGGGGGGACGAGCAGTACTTC.

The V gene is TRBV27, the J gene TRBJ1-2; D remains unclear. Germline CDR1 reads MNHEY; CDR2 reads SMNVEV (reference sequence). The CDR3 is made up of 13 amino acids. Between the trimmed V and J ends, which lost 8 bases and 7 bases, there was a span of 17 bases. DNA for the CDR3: TGTGCCAGCTTTTCCGGGTCTTCGGGTGGCTACACCTTC. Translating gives CASFSGSSGGYTF.

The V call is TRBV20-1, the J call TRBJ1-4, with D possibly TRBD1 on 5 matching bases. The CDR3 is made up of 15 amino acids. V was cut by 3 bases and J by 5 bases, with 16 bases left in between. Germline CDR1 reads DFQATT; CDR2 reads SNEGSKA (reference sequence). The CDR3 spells CSASFPGAGNEKLFF. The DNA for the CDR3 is TGCAGTGCTAGTTTCCCCGGGGCCGGGAATGAAAAACTGTTTTTT.

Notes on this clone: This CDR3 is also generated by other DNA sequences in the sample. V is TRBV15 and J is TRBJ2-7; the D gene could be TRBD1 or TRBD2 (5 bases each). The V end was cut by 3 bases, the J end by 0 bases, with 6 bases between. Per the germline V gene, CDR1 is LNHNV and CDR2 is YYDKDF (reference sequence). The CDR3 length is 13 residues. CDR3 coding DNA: TGTGCCACCAGCAGCGGGACCTCCTACGAGCAGTACTTC. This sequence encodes CATSSGTSYEQYF.

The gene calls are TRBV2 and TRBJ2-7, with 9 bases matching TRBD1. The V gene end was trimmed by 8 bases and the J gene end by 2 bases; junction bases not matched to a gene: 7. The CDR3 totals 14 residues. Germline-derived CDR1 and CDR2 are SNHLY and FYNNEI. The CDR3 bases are TGTGCCAGCGGTCGACAGGGGGGACCCTACGAGCAGTACTTC. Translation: CASGRQGGPYEQYF.

The CDR3 sequence is CASSQDRPGLGTEAFF. The DNA of the CDR3 is TGTGCCAGCAGCCAAGATCGGCCAGGGCTGGGAACTGAAGCTTTCTTT. The V and J genes are TRBV4-2 and TRBJ1-1; D might be TRBD1 (5 bases). V was shortened by 0 bases and J by 5 bases, with 16 bases between the two germline ends. The germline gives CDR1 LGHNA, CDR2 YNFKEQ. CDR3 length: 16 amino acids.

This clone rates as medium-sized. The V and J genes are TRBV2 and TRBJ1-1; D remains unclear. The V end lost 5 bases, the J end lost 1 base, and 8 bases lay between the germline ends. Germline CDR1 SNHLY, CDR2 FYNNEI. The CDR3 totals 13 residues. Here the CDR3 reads CASSYTENTEAFF. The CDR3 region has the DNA TGTGCCAGCAGTTACACAGAGAACACTGAAGCTTTCTTT.

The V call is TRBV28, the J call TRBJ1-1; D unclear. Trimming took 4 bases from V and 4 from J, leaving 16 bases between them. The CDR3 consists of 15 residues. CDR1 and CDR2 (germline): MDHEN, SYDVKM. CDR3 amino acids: CASSYMRNLGTEAFF. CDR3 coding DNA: TGTGCCAGCAGTTATATGAGGAATTTGGGCACTGAAGCTTTCTTT.

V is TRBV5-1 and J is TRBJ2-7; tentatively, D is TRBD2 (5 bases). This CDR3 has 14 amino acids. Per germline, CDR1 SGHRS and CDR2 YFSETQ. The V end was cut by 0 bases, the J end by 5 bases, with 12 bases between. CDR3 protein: CASSLGQEGDEQYF. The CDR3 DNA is TGCGCCAGCAGCTTGGGTCAAGAGGGCGACGAGCAGTACTTC.

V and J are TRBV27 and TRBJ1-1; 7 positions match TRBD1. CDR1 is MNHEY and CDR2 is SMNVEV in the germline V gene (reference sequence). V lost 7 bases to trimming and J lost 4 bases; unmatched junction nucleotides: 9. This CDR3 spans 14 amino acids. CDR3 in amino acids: CASNRRQGSTEAFF. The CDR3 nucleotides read TGTGCCAGCAACCGACGACAGGGAAGCACTGAAGCTTTCTTT.

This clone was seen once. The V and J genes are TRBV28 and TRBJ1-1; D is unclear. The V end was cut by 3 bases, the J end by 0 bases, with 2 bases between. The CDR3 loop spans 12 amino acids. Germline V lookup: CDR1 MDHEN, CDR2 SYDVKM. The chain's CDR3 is CASSFMNTEAFF. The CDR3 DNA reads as TGTGCCAGCAGTTTTATGAACACTGAAGCTTTCTTT.

The CDR3 DNA reads as TGTGCCAGTACCGCACTAGCGAGTAACAATGAGCAGTTCTTC. This encodes CASTALASNNEQFF. The chain links TRBV2 to TRBJ2-1; 7 bases map to TRBD2. Germline CDR1 and CDR2: SNHLY and FYNNEI. This CDR3 is 14 amino acids long. The ends lost 9 bases at V and 5 bases at J; junction bases unmatched: 10.

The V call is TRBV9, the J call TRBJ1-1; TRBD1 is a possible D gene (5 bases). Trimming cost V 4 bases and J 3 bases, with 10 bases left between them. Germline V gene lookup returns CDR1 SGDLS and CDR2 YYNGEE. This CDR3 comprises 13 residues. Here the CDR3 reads CASSTQGHTEAFF. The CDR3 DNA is TGTGCCAGCAGCACCCAGGGTCACACTGAAGCTTTCTTT.

The CDR3 region has the DNA TGTGCCAGCAGCTTAGTACCGGGGACTAGCGGGAGTACTGGAGAGACCCAGTACTTC. Protein: CASSLVPGTSGSTGETQYF. The rearrangement uses TRBV7-2 and TRBJ2-5; TRBD2 matches at 14 bases. The CDR3 totals 19 residues. Germline trimming cut 1 base from V and 4 bases from J; bases unmatched to any gene: 11. CDR1 and CDR2 from the germline V gene are SGHTA and FQGNSA.

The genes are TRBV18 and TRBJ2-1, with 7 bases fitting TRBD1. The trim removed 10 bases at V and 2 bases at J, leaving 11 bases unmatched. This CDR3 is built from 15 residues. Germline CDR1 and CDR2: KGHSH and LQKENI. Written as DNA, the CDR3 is TGTGCCACCGCCGGGACAGCCCAGGCCTACAATGAGCAGTTCTTC. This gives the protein CATAGTAQAYNEQFF.

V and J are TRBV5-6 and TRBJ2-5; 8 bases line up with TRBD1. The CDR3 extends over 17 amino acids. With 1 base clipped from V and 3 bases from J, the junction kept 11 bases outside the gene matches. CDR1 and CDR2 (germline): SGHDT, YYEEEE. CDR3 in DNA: TGTGCCAGCAGCTTGACAATTGGGACAGGCGCGGAAGAGACCCAGTACTTC. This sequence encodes CASSLTIGTGAEETQYF.

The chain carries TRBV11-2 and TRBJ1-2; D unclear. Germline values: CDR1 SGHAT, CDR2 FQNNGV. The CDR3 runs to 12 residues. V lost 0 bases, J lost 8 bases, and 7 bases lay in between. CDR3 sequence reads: CASSLEMYGYTF. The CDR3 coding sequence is TGTGCCAGCAGCTTAGAGATGTACGGCTACACCTTC.